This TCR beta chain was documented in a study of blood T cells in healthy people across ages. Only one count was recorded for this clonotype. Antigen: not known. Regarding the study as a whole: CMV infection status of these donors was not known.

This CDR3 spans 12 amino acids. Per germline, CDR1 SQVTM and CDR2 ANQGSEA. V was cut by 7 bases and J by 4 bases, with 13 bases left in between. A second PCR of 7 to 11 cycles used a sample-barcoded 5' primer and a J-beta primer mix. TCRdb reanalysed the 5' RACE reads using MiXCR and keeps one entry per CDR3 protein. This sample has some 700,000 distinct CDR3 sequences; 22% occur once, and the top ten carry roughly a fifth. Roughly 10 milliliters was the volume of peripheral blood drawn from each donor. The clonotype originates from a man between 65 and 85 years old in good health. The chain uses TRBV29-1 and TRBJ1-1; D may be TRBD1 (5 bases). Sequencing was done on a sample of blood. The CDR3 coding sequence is TGCAGCGGCCTGGGACCGGGCACTGAAGCTTTCTTT. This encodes CSGLGPGTEAFF.